The source of this T cell receptor beta chain is a study of blood T cell repertoires in COVID-19. Study-wide context: COVID-19 samples, acute and convalescent, were from the United States, Italy and Spain. T cells, B-cell-depleted T cells, or PBMCs supplied cDNA or gDNA.

Per the study methods: Counts of nucleated cells, estimated from reference gene primer amplification, were obtained. The method was immunoSEQ multiplex PCR; TCRdb's version includes in-frame clones alone and lacks a portion of them. That table furnishes V, J and clone size, whereas the DNA furnished D and trimming. The sample yields around 470,000 clones, 89% seen once. A Seattle source enrolled patients during active infection and followed them longitudinally. The receptor was derived from a young man with COVID-19, enrolled during active disease. Sequenced input: peripheral blood.

The CDR3 nucleotides read TGCGCCAGCAGCCAAAAGGGGGACTACGAGCAGTACTTC. Translated, it gives CASSQKGDYEQYF. V gene TRBV4-1 combines with J gene TRBJ2-7, with D possibly being TRBD1 (6 bases). This CDR3 has 13 amino acids. V gave up 2 bases and J gave up 3 bases, with 8 bases separating them. Germline V gene data show CDR1 as MGHRA and CDR2 as YSYEKL.